The rows below give T cell receptor beta chains drawn from one sample of a study of Graves' ophthalmopathy and Graves' hyperthyroidism. TCRdb re-derived calls from the multiplex PCR reads in MiXCR, one entry per CDR3 protein. The table has 150,000 or so distinct CDR3 sequences, less than 45% seen once. The sample consisted of peripheral blood. Receptors were obtained from a middle-aged woman with Graves' ophthalmopathy. Each CDR3 is given with its conserved first and last residue. Each record gives: CDR3 protein, CDR3 DNA, J gene, clone size, D gene, V gene, CDR3 length. D genes are given only for firm matches. Size tells how often a clone was seen (once, few, many) or the class of an expanded clone, and some rows leave it out.

cdr3_aa: CASSRDSYEQYF; cdr3_nt: TGTGCCAGCAGCCGGGACAGCTACGAGCAGTACTTC; j_call: TRBJ2-7; clone_size: many; d_call: TRBD1; v_call: TRBV19; cdr3_length: 12
cdr3_aa: CSVGFSGGVAGELFF; cdr3_nt: TGCAGCGTTGGTTTTTCGGGAGGTGTCGCCGGGGAGCTGTTTTTT; j_call: TRBJ2-2; clone_size: NA; d_call: TRBD2; v_call: TRBV29-1; cdr3_length: 15
cdr3_aa: CSARVASGSRETQYF; cdr3_nt: TGCAGTGCTAGAGTGGCTAGCGGGAGTCGAGAGACCCAGTACTTC; j_call: TRBJ2-5; clone_size: many; d_call: TRBD2; v_call: TRBV20-1; cdr3_length: 15
cdr3_aa: CASSLRSSMGTEAFF; cdr3_nt: TGTGCCAGCAGCTTACGCTCTTCCATGGGGACTGAAGCTTTCTTT; j_call: TRBJ1-1; clone_size: few; d_call: NA; v_call: TRBV13; cdr3_length: 15
cdr3_aa: CASSKLIRVGTEAFF; cdr3_nt: TGTGCCAGCAGTAAACTAATTCGGGTAGGCACTGAAGCTTTCTTT; j_call: TRBJ1-1; clone_size: few; d_call: NA; v_call: TRBV6-1; cdr3_length: 15
cdr3_aa: CASSYPAEAFF; cdr3_nt: TGTGCCAGCAGTTACCCTGCTGAAGCTTTCTTT; j_call: TRBJ1-1; clone_size: few; d_call: NA; v_call: TRBV6-2/TRBV6-3; cdr3_length: 11
cdr3_aa: CAIRTGGYEQYF; cdr3_nt: TGTGCCATCAGGACAGGGGGTTACGAGCAGTACTTC; j_call: TRBJ2-7; clone_size: many; d_call: TRBD1; v_call: TRBV10-3; cdr3_length: 12
cdr3_aa: CASRTTGGAIQYF; cdr3_nt: TGTGCCAGCAGAACCACAGGGGGAGCCATTCAGTACTTC; j_call: TRBJ2-4; clone_size: NA; d_call: TRBD1; v_call: TRBV28; cdr3_length: 13
cdr3_aa: CASSPTGAEETQYF; cdr3_nt: TGCGCCAGCAGCCCGACAGGGGCCGAAGAGACCCAGTACTTC; j_call: TRBJ2-5; clone_size: NA; d_call: TRBD1; v_call: TRBV10-1; cdr3_length: 14
cdr3_aa: CANSYERGAIDGYTF; cdr3_nt: TGTGCCAACAGTTATGAGCGAGGGGCAATCGATGGCTACACCTTC; j_call: TRBJ1-2; clone_size: many; d_call: NA; v_call: TRBV12-3/TRBV12-4; cdr3_length: 15
cdr3_aa: CSVAWRMVYGYTF; cdr3_nt: TGCAGCGTTGCTTGGAGGATGGTCTATGGCTACACCTTC; j_call: TRBJ1-2; clone_size: many; d_call: NA; v_call: TRBV29-1; cdr3_length: 13
cdr3_aa: CASSEAREAFF; cdr3_nt: TGTGCCAGCAGTGAAGCGAGGGAAGCTTTCTTT; j_call: TRBJ1-1; clone_size: NA; d_call: NA; v_call: TRBV6-1; cdr3_length: 11
cdr3_aa: CASSTHQGWGSYEQYF; cdr3_nt: TGTGCCAGCAGTACCCACCAGGGCTGGGGGTCCTACGAGCAGTACTTC; j_call: TRBJ2-7; clone_size: NA; d_call: NA; v_call: TRBV12-3/TRBV12-4; cdr3_length: 16
cdr3_aa: CASTSPLRVLNSPLHF; cdr3_nt: TGTGCCAGCACCTCTCCCCTAAGGGTTCTTAATTCACCCCTCCACTTT; j_call: TRBJ1-6; clone_size: many; d_call: NA; v_call: TRBV28; cdr3_length: 16
cdr3_aa: CASSLSSGGQETQYF; cdr3_nt: TGTGCCAGCAGTTTATCTAGCGGGGGGCAAGAGACCCAGTACTTC; j_call: TRBJ2-5; clone_size: medium-sized; d_call: TRBD2; v_call: TRBV28; cdr3_length: 15
cdr3_aa: CASSSRVTGELFF; cdr3_nt: TGTGCCAGCAGCTCAAGGGTGACCGGGGAGCTGTTTTTT; j_call: TRBJ2-2; clone_size: NA; d_call: NA; v_call: TRBV7-3; cdr3_length: 13
cdr3_aa: CASSQEVTTGELFF; cdr3_nt: TGCGCCAGCAGCCAAGAAGTTACCACCGGGGAGCTGTTTTTT; j_call: TRBJ2-2; clone_size: NA; d_call: NA; v_call: TRBV4-1; cdr3_length: 14
cdr3_aa: CASSLTTIYQPQHF; cdr3_nt: TGTGCCAGCAGTTTAACTACCATTTATCAGCCCCAGCATTTT; j_call: TRBJ1-5; clone_size: NA; d_call: NA; v_call: TRBV28; cdr3_length: 14
cdr3_aa: CSARTSGRGDIQYF; cdr3_nt: TGCAGTGCCAGGACTAGCGGGAGGGGCGACATTCAGTACTTC; j_call: TRBJ2-4; clone_size: many; d_call: TRBD2; v_call: TRBV20-1; cdr3_length: 14
cdr3_aa: CASSLRTSLEQYF; cdr3_nt: TGTGCCAGCAGTTTAAGGACCTCCCTCGAGCAGTACTTC; j_call: TRBJ2-7; clone_size: many; d_call: NA; v_call: TRBV12-3/TRBV12-4; cdr3_length: 13
cdr3_aa: CAISAGRGYGYTF; cdr3_nt: TGTGCCATCAGTGCAGGGCGCGGCTATGGCTACACCTTC; j_call: TRBJ1-2; clone_size: many; d_call: NA; v_call: TRBV10-3; cdr3_length: 13
cdr3_aa: CASSSPTHSIHYEQYF; cdr3_nt: TGTGCCAGCAGTTCCCCTACTCACAGTATCCACTACGAGCAGTACTTC; j_call: TRBJ2-7; clone_size: many; d_call: NA; v_call: TRBV28; cdr3_length: 16
cdr3_aa: CASTRGGLNSPLHF; cdr3_nt: TGTGCCAGCACCCGTGGAGGGCTTAATTCACCCCTCCACTTT; j_call: TRBJ1-6; clone_size: once; d_call: NA; v_call: TRBV6-1; cdr3_length: 14
cdr3_aa: CASSQGGASYEQYF; cdr3_nt: TGTGCCAGCAGCCAAGGGGGAGCGTCCTACGAGCAGTACTTC; j_call: TRBJ2-7; clone_size: once; d_call: NA; v_call: TRBV4-2; cdr3_length: 14
cdr3_aa: CSAGTYTEAFF; cdr3_nt: TGCAGTGCTGGGACCTACACTGAAGCTTTCTTT; j_call: TRBJ1-1; clone_size: NA; d_call: NA; v_call: TRBV20-1; cdr3_length: 11
cdr3_aa: CAISLGQGGSGANVLTF; cdr3_nt: TGTGCCATCAGCCTGGGACAGGGAGGCTCTGGGGCCAACGTCCTGACTTTC; j_call: TRBJ2-6; clone_size: many; d_call: TRBD1; v_call: TRBV10-3; cdr3_length: 17
cdr3_aa: CSVRTSGRPHEQYF; cdr3_nt: TGCAGCGTGAGGACTAGCGGGAGGCCGCACGAGCAGTACTTC; j_call: TRBJ2-7; clone_size: many; d_call: TRBD2; v_call: TRBV29-1; cdr3_length: 14
cdr3_aa: CASSYSLFDLRQGSYEQYF; cdr3_nt: TGTGCCAGCAGTTACTCTCTCTTCGATTTGCGACAGGGGTCCTACGAGCAGTACTTC; j_call: TRBJ2-7; clone_size: NA; d_call: TRBD1; v_call: TRBV6-2/TRBV6-3; cdr3_length: 19
cdr3_aa: CSAKVGTHSYEQYF; cdr3_nt: TGCAGTGCTAAGGTGGGGACTCACTCCTACGAGCAGTACTTC; j_call: TRBJ2-7; clone_size: NA; d_call: NA; v_call: TRBV20-1; cdr3_length: 14
cdr3_aa: CASSGGPGRNTEAFF; cdr3_nt: TGTGCCAGCAGTGGGGGCCCCGGGCGGAACACTGAAGCTTTCTTT; j_call: TRBJ1-1; clone_size: once; d_call: NA; v_call: TRBV6-1; cdr3_length: 15
cdr3_aa: CASSSGTDQETQYF; cdr3_nt: TGCGCCAGCAGTTCCGGGACAGACCAAGAGACCCAGTACTTC; j_call: TRBJ2-5; clone_size: many; d_call: TRBD1; v_call: TRBV5-1; cdr3_length: 14
cdr3_aa: CASSSLDGYTF; cdr3_nt: TGTGCCAGCTCCTCTTTGGATGGCTACACCTTC; j_call: TRBJ1-2; clone_size: many; d_call: NA; v_call: TRBV3-1; cdr3_length: 11
cdr3_aa: CASRQLAGGGYFHEQYF; cdr3_nt: TGTGCCAGCAGGCAACTAGCGGGGGGAGGGTATTTTCACGAGCAGTACTTC; j_call: TRBJ2-7; clone_size: NA; d_call: TRBD2; v_call: TRBV11-2; cdr3_length: 17
cdr3_aa: CASSFQGVGPTNSYEQYF; cdr3_nt: TGTGCCAGCAGTTTCCAAGGGGTGGGACCAACGAACTCCTACGAGCAGTACTTC; j_call: TRBJ2-7; clone_size: NA; d_call: NA; v_call: TRBV6-2/TRBV6-3; cdr3_length: 18
cdr3_aa: CSASTRPSNYGYTF; cdr3_nt: TGCAGTGCTAGTACCAGACCTAGTAACTATGGCTACACCTTC; j_call: TRBJ1-2; clone_size: NA; d_call: NA; v_call: TRBV20-1; cdr3_length: 14
cdr3_aa: CAISESLDRLYEQYF; cdr3_nt: TGTGCCATCAGTGAGTCACTGGACAGGCTTTACGAGCAGTACTTC; j_call: TRBJ2-7; clone_size: once; d_call: TRBD1; v_call: TRBV10-3; cdr3_length: 15
cdr3_aa: CASGDTREGQPQHF; cdr3_nt: TGTGCCAGTGGGGATACGAGGGAAGGTCAGCCCCAGCATTTT; j_call: TRBJ1-5; clone_size: many; d_call: NA; v_call: TRBV19; cdr3_length: 14
cdr3_aa: CASSTGFHSYEQYF; cdr3_nt: TGTGCCAGCAGTACAGGGTTCCACTCCTACGAGCAGTACTTC; j_call: TRBJ2-7; clone_size: many; d_call: NA; v_call: TRBV6-1; cdr3_length: 14
cdr3_aa: CASSTGRYTGELFF; cdr3_nt: TGTGCCAGCAGTACGGGTCGTTACACCGGGGAGCTGTTTTTT; j_call: TRBJ2-2; clone_size: NA; d_call: NA; v_call: TRBV6-1; cdr3_length: 14
cdr3_aa: CAWSVGGQPQHF; cdr3_nt: TGTGCCTGGAGTGTAGGGGGTCAGCCCCAGCATTTT; j_call: TRBJ1-5; clone_size: NA; d_call: NA; v_call: TRBV30; cdr3_length: 12
cdr3_aa: CASSETATNYGYTF; cdr3_nt: TGTGCCAGCAGTGAGACCGCAACTAACTATGGCTACACCTTC; j_call: TRBJ1-2; clone_size: many; d_call: NA; v_call: TRBV28; cdr3_length: 14
cdr3_aa: CASILAGSETQYF; cdr3_nt: TGTGCCAGCATTCTCGCGGGGTCAGAGACCCAGTACTTC; j_call: TRBJ2-5; clone_size: once; d_call: NA; v_call: TRBV2; cdr3_length: 13
cdr3_aa: CSVRPEETQYF; cdr3_nt: TGCAGCGTTCGTCCCGAAGAGACCCAGTACTTC; j_call: TRBJ2-5; clone_size: many; d_call: NA; v_call: TRBV29-1; cdr3_length: 11
cdr3_aa: CASTVELSYNSPLHF; cdr3_nt: TGTGCCAGCACCGTAGAACTCTCCTATAATTCACCCCTCCACTTT; j_call: TRBJ1-6; clone_size: NA; d_call: NA; v_call: TRBV6-1; cdr3_length: 15
cdr3_aa: CASSYSRRDSIYEQYF; cdr3_nt: TGTGCCAGCAGTTACTCGAGACGGGACAGCATTTACGAGCAGTACTTC; j_call: TRBJ2-7; clone_size: NA; d_call: TRBD1; v_call: TRBV6-2/TRBV6-3; cdr3_length: 16
cdr3_aa: CASSLGLRETQYF; cdr3_nt: TGTGCCAGCAGCTTGGGCCTGCGGGAGACCCAGTACTTC; j_call: TRBJ2-5; clone_size: many; d_call: NA; v_call: TRBV5-4; cdr3_length: 13
cdr3_aa: CASSLEHRGQPANEQYF; cdr3_nt: TGTGCCAGCAGCTTAGAACATAGGGGACAGCCTGCCAACGAGCAGTACTTC; j_call: TRBJ2-7; clone_size: many; d_call: TRBD1; v_call: TRBV7-8; cdr3_length: 17
cdr3_aa: CASTTGTGTGEQYF; cdr3_nt: TGTGCCAGCACCACCGGGACAGGGACGGGCGAGCAGTACTTC; j_call: TRBJ2-7; clone_size: many; d_call: TRBD1; v_call: TRBV5-5; cdr3_length: 14
cdr3_aa: CASSWNYEQYF; cdr3_nt: TGTGCCAGCAGCTGGAACTACGAGCAGTACTTC; j_call: TRBJ2-7; clone_size: many; d_call: NA; v_call: TRBV13; cdr3_length: 11
cdr3_aa: CASSYTPGEKRHYGYTF; cdr3_nt: TGTGCCAGCAGTTACACCCCGGGCGAAAAAAGGCACTATGGCTACACCTTC; j_call: TRBJ1-2; clone_size: once; d_call: NA; v_call: TRBV12-3/TRBV12-4; cdr3_length: 17